This TCR beta chain was sequenced for a study of PD-1 blockade in mismatch repair-deficient tumors. Study overall: Patients had about a dozen mismatch repair-deficient cancer types, all previously treated and progressing.

PCR or immunohistochemistry showed mismatch repair deficiency in every enrolled patient. TCR sequencing covered a few patients who responded to pembrolizumab. Libraries were prepared by immunoSEQ multiplex PCR; TCRdb keeps only in-frame clonotypes and omits some of them. The profile shows around 120,000 clones, about 88% of them singletons. Study-level findings and limits: Tumor-resident clones, often undetectable pretreatment in blood, expanded then contracted after pembrolizumab.

CDR3 size: 13 residues. The germline V gene encodes CDR1 MNHNS and CDR2 SASEGT. The V end was cut by 2 bases, the J end by 5 bases, with 6 bases between. Comments on this clone: Its antigen is currently unknown.

The sample in question was peripheral blood, obtained just under 74 weeks after starting pembrolizumab. This sequence was found in an adult with mismatch repair-deficient cancer. V is TRBV6-1 and J is TRBJ2-2, with D possibly being TRBD2 (5 bases). This chain's CDR3 is CASSERETGELFF. DNA for the CDR3: TGTGCCAGCAGTGAACGGGAAACCGGGGAGCTGTTTTTT.